This is a list of T cell receptor beta chains from one sample in a study of glioma-infiltrating T cells after dendritic cell vaccination. Sequencing used immunoSEQ multiplex PCR; TCRdb keeps in-frame clones, though not all of them. The table has 50,000 to 70,000 clones, 70% to 85% seen once. The sequencing used blood, collected after dendritic cell vaccination. Receptor source: a human donor with glioblastoma. Both conserved end residues are part of each CDR3. D genes are given only for firm matches. For some rows the clone size is stated as once, few or many, or as a class when expanded; others skip it.

NA	TRBV11-2	15	NA	TRBJ1-3	TGTGCCAGCAGCTTTTCAGGGATCTCTGGAAACACCATATATTTT	CASSFSGISGNTIYF
NA	TRBV30	14	few	TRBJ2-1	TGTGCCTGGAGTGTCGCGGCCATCTACAATGAGCAGTTCTTC	CAWSVAAIYNEQFF
NA	TRBV11-1	18	once	TRBJ1-3	TGTGCCAGCAGCTTAGGGCAGAACTACCGCCTCGAAGGAAACACCATATATTTT	CASSLGQNYRLEGNTIYF
TRBD1	TRBV19	15	NA	TRBJ1-1	TGTGCCAGTAGTGGACAGGGGCAGGGCGGCACTGAAGCTTTCTTT	CASSGQGQGGTEAFF
TRBD1	TRBV30	14	NA	TRBJ1-1	TGTGCCTGGAGTGTAACAGGGGGCGCATCTGAAGCTTTCTTT	CAWSVTGGASEAFF
NA	TRBV6-5	14	NA	TRBJ1-2	TGTGCCAGCACTTTACGGGATGGATCCTATGGCTACACCTTC	CASTLRDGSYGYTF
NA	TRBV5-1	15	NA	TRBJ1-1	TGCGCCAGCAGCTTGGTTCTCAGCGGAAACACTGAAGCTTTCTTT	CASSLVLSGNTEAFF
NA	TRBV4-3	15	few	TRBJ1-3	TGCGCCAGCAGCCTAGACAGTCACTCTGGAAACACCATATATTTT	CASSLDSHSGNTIYF
NA	TRBV9	14	NA	TRBJ1-4	TGTGCCAGCAGCGCCGGTGCAACTAATGAAAAACTGTTTTTT	CASSAGATNEKLFF
NA	TRBV28	13	NA	TRBJ1-2	TGTGCCAGCAGTTTCAGAATTAACTATGGCTACACCTTC	CASSFRINYGYTF
NA	TRBV7-2	13	NA	TRBJ1-6	TGTGCCAGCAGCCAGGAAGTATATTCACCCCTCCACTTT	CASSQEVYSPLHF
TRBD2	TRBV5-1	17	NA	TRBJ2-3	TGCGCCAGCAGCTTGGAGGGTTTAGCGGGGGGGCGAGGTACGCAGTATTTT	CASSLEGLAGGRGTQYF
NA	TRBV19	14	NA	TRBJ1-1	TGTGCCAGTAGTCGAAGAGAAACTGACACTGAAGCTTTCTTT	CASSRRETDTEAFF
NA	TRBV5-1	17	NA	TRBJ1-6	TGCGCCAGCAGCATGCGTACCTCGTTGGTGGCGGATTCACCCCTCCACTTT	CASSMRTSLVADSPLHF
NA	TRBV11-2	14	once	TRBJ2-1	TGTGCCAGCAAGAGGGACTTTGACAACGATGAGCAGTTCTTC	CASKRDFDNDEQFF
NA	TRBV6-5	15	NA	TRBJ2-1	TGTGCCAGCAGTTACATGAGAGGGTCCTACAATGAGCAGTTCTTC	CASSYMRGSYNEQFF
NA	TRBV5-6	14	once	TRBJ1-1	TGTGCCAGCAGCCCTTATGTTAGGAACACTGAAGCTTTCTTT	CASSPYVRNTEAFF
NA	TRBV30	11	few	TRBJ2-2	TGTGCCGGCCTAGCTGGTGGGGAGCTGTTTTTT	CAGLAGGELFF
TRBD1	TRBV19	15	NA	TRBJ2-2	TGTGCCAGTAGAGCTGGGGACAGGGTAAACGGGGAGCTGTTTTTT	CASRAGDRVNGELFF
NA	TRBV2	14	NA	TRBJ1-2	TGTGCCAGCAGTCTTGAGGGCTCCGGCTATGGCTACACCTTC	CASSLEGSGYGYTF
TRBD2	TRBV15	16	NA	TRBJ2-1	TGTGCCACCAGCCTACGGGGCGGGGGGACTGACAATGAGCAGTTCTTC	CATSLRGGGTDNEQFF
NA	TRBV6-6	15	NA	TRBJ1-1	TGTGCCAGCAGCCCATTAGGTTTCGGGGGGCGAGAAGCTTTCTTT	CASSPLGFGGREAFF
TRBD2	TRBV7-2	17	NA	TRBJ2-5	TGTGCCAGCAGCCCTGGGACTAGCGGGGGGCCAAGGGAGACCCAGTACTTC	CASSPGTSGGPRETQYF
TRBD2	TRBV18	16	NA	TRBJ2-1	TGTGCCAGCTCACCATCCAGCGGGGGGGCTTTGAATGAGCAGTTCTTC	CASSPSSGGALNEQFF
TRBD2	TRBV2	14	NA	TRBJ2-7	TGTGCCAGCAGTGGGGGGACTAGGGTCTACGAGCAGTACTTC	CASSGGTRVYEQYF
TRBD1	TRBV19	17	NA	TRBJ2-2	TGTGCCAGTAGTATTAGGATCCGGGACAGGTATACCGGGGAGCTGTTTTTT	CASSIRIRDRYTGELFF
NA	TRBV30	13	NA	TRBJ2-1	TGTGCCTGGAGTGTAGAGACAGACAATGAGCAGTTCTTC	CAWSVETDNEQFF
TRBD1	TRBV19	19	NA	TRBJ1-5	TGTGCCAGTAGTATCCTTATGGGACAGGGACTATATAGCAATCAGCCCCAGCATTTT	CASSILMGQGLYSNQPQHF
TRBD1	TRBV11-2	14	NA	TRBJ1-5	TGTGCCAGCAGCTTAGGACAGGGTAAACAGCCCCAGCATTTT	CASSLGQGKQPQHF
TRBD1	TRBV18	16	NA	TRBJ2-3	TGTGCCAGCTCACCTGGACAGGGGTATGCGGGAGATACGCAGTATTTT	CASSPGQGYAGDTQYF
TRBD2	TRBV4-2	16	NA	TRBJ2-7	TGTGCCAGCAGCCAAGAAGGAGGGCTAGCGGGGGGCGAGCAGTACTTC	CASSQEGGLAGGEQYF
TRBD1	TRBV4-2	18	NA	TRBJ2-7	TGTGCCAGCAGCCTAACCACCAGCGACAGGGACGTTCCCTACGAGCAGTACTTC	CASSLTTSDRDVPYEQYF
NA	TRBV9	14	NA	TRBJ1-6	TGTGCCAGCAGCGTAGGGGGGGGCGCTTCACCCCTCCACTTT	CASSVGGGASPLHF
NA	TRBV7-9	15	NA	TRBJ1-1	TGTGCCAGCAGCTCCCACTCACCATCCCACACTGAAGCTTTCTTT	CASSSHSPSHTEAFF
TRBD2	TRBV7-6	16	NA	TRBJ2-1	TGTGCCAGCAGCACCCCTCGCGGGGGGAGTCCCAATGAGCAGTTCTTC	CASSTPRGGSPNEQFF
TRBD1	TRBV7-2	12	NA	TRBJ2-7	TGTGCCAGCAGCCGGACAGGGGGCGAGCAGTACTTC	CASSRTGGEQYF
TRBD1	TRBV11-3	16	NA	TRBJ2-2	TGTGCCAGCAGCCCTATTCAGGGGGCGCGGACCGGGGAGCTGTTTTTT	CASSPIQGARTGELFF
NA	TRBV27	12	NA	TRBJ1-2	TGTGCCACCCTCGGTGTAGAGGATGGCTACACCTTC	CATLGVEDGYTF